One and the same sample provided the 23 T cell receptor beta chains below, sequenced in a study of blood T cell repertoires in COVID-19. Data came from immunoSEQ multiplex PCR; TCRdb stores just in-frame clones and leaves some out. Altogether about 200,000 clones are present, 75% to 85% being singletons, with the ten largest covering 13%. The sequenced sample was peripheral blood. Every receptor here comes from a human donor in a cohort sampled during active COVID-19.

In DNA, the CDR3 is TGTGCCAGCAGGGGGGGGGACTCCTACAATGAGCAGTTCTTC. This encodes CASRGGDSYNEQFF. The rearrangement joins TRBV27 to TRBJ2-1, with 7 positions matching TRBD2. V gave up 6 bases and J gave up 0 bases; unmatched junction bases: 2. CDR1 and CDR2 (germline): MNHEY, SMNVEV (reference sequence). The CDR3 is made up of 14 amino acids.

The chain couples TRBV27 to TRBJ2-7; 8 bases agree with TRBD1. The germline CDR1 and CDR2 sequences are MNHEY and SMNVEV (reference sequence). The trim removed 5 bases at V and 7 bases at J, leaving 16 bases unmatched. The CDR3 is made up of 16 amino acids. The CDR3 loop is CASSAYSGTGGREQYF. As DNA, the CDR3 is TGTGCCAGCAGTGCCTACTCCGGGACAGGTGGGAGGGAGCAGTACTTC.

The chain is built from TRBV24-1 and TRBJ1-1; D is unclear. Germline lookup yields CDR1 KGHDR and CDR2 SFDVKD. This CDR3 region has 14 residues. V shed 4 bases and J shed 1 base, with 9 bases lying between them. CDR3 nucleotides: TGTGCCACCAGTGACTCCGGTAAGAACACTGAAGCTTTCTTT. Amino acid sequence: CATSDSGKNTEAFF.

This clone was recorded only once. The V call is TRBV7-2, the J call TRBJ2-3; 12 bases fit TRBD2. The CDR3 loop spans 15 amino acids. In germline, CDR1 is SGHTA, CDR2 FQGNSA. The ends lost 2 bases at V and 6 bases at J; junction bases unmatched: 3. The CDR3 bases are TGTGCCAGCAGCTTAAGACTAGCGGGAGCGGATACGCAGTATTTT. This codes for CASSLRLAGADTQYF.

The chain carries TRBV2 and TRBJ2-2; TRBD1 matches at 9 bases. With V trimmed by 6 bases and J by 7 bases, 6 bases remained unmatched. Germline CDR1 and CDR2: SNHLY and FYNNEI. There are 14 residues in the CDR3. In DNA form, the CDR3 reads TGTGCCAGCAGAGGACAGGGGCAGCACGGGGAGCTGTTTTTT. It encodes CASRGQGQHGELFF.

The chain links TRBV10-3 to TRBJ2-1, with D possibly matching TRBD1 (6 bases). The V end was cut by 4 bases, the J end by 0 bases, with 10 bases between. The CDR3 runs 15 residues. Germline V gene data show CDR1 as ENHRY and CDR2 as SYGVKD. DNA of the CDR3: TGTGCCATCAGTGGGGAGACAGGCTCCTACAATGAGCAGTTCTTC. It translates to CAISGETGSYNEQFF.

This CDR3 is CASSETGQPLRDIQYF. In nucleotides, the CDR3 is TGTGCCAGCAGTGAAACGGGACAGCCCTTGCGGGACATTCAGTACTTC. The J gene is TRBJ2-4, the V gene TRBV6-1, with TRBD1 identical over 7 bases. Germline trimming cut 2 bases from V and 8 bases from J; bases unmatched to any gene: 12. The length of the CDR3 is 16 residues. Germline CDR1 and CDR2: MNHNS and SASEGT.

V usage is TRBV7-8 and J usage is TRBJ2-7; perhaps TRBD2 as D (6 bases). The CDR3 is made up of 17 amino acids. The V end lost 5 bases, the J end lost 3 bases, and 23 bases lay between the germline ends. Looked up from germline, CDR1 is SGHVS and CDR2 is FQNEAQ. DNA of the CDR3: TGTGCCAGCAGCCCTAGAGAGGCGACTAGAATGGTCTACGAGCAGTACTTC. Translated, it gives CASSPREATRMVYEQYF.

DNA of the CDR3: TGCGCCAGCAGCTCGTTGACAGTCTCCTACAATGAGCAGTTCTTC. Translated: CASSSLTVSYNEQFF. The chain combines TRBV5-1 with TRBJ2-1, with D tentatively TRBD1 (5 bases). Per germline, CDR1 SGHRS and CDR2 YFSETQ. The CDR3 consists of 15 residues. With 3 bases removed from V and 0 bases from J, the gap between germline ends came to 10 bases.

The rearrangement uses TRBV3-1 (or the pseudogene TRBV3-2) and TRBJ2-5; 11 nucleotides match TRBD2. CDR3 length equals 18 residues. Germline loops: CDR1 LGHDT, CDR2 YNNKEL (reference sequence). J gave up 1 base and V 0 bases, and 7 bases lay outside the gene matches. Written as DNA, the CDR3 is TGTGCCAGCAGCCAAGATATTTTTGGGACTAGCGGCCAAGAGACCCAGTACTTC. Its protein product is CASSQDIFGTSGQETQYF.

This clone is a singleton in its sample. The chain couples TRBV12-3 or TRBV12-4 to TRBJ2-2; tentative D call: TRBD2 (5 bases). Trimming removed 5 bases from V and 4 bases from J, with 5 bases in between. CDR3 length: 12 residues. The CDR3 loop reads CASSRGTGELFF. The CDR3 DNA sequence: TGTGCCAGCAGTCGGGGCACCGGGGAGCTGTTTTTT.

CDR3 region: CASSGRWGGAGPDSYNEQFF. As DNA, the CDR3 is TGTGCCAGTAGTGGTCGGTGGGGAGGAGCGGGTCCTGACTCCTACAATGAGCAGTTCTTC. The rearrangement uses TRBV19 and TRBJ2-1, with a weak D call TRBD2 (6 bases). Germline values: CDR1 LNHDA, CDR2 SQIVND (reference sequence). The CDR3 covers 20 residues. V was shortened by 5 bases and J by 0 bases, with 26 bases between the two germline ends.

The CDR3 sequence is CASSIASTYNEQFF. For the CDR3, the DNA is TGTGCCAGTAGTATCGCTAGCACCTACAATGAGCAGTTCTTC. The chain joins TRBV19 to TRBJ2-1; D is perhaps TRBD2 (5 bases). This CDR3 is built from 14 residues. Germline V gives CDR1 LNHDA, CDR2 SQIVND (reference sequence). V was shortened by 3 bases and J by 2 bases, with 8 bases between the two germline ends.

This clone was found a few times. The chain links TRBV30 to TRBJ2-3; 10 nucleotides agree with TRBD2. Per the germline V gene, CDR1 is GTSNPN and CDR2 is SVGIG (reference sequence). Losses at the gene ends were 2 bases for V and 5 bases for J; bases not matched to a gene: 4. The CDR3 totals 14 residues. CDR3 sequence reads: CAWSSGRALDTQYF. CDR3 bases: TGTGCCTGGAGTAGCGGGAGGGCCTTAGATACGCAGTATTTT.

This chain links TRBV3-1 (or the pseudogene TRBV3-2) with TRBJ1-2; the match to TRBD1 covers 8 bases. The CDR3 loop spans 12 amino acids. The V gene's germline CDR1 is LGHDT and CDR2 YNNKEL (reference sequence). The ends lost 11 bases at V and 4 bases at J; junction bases unmatched: 6. The CDR3 spells CAVLQGGYGYTF. In DNA, the CDR3 is TGTGCCGTCTTACAGGGGGGCTATGGCTACACCTTC.

This clone has more than one count but fewer than ten. V and J are TRBV28 and TRBJ1-1; 8 positions match TRBD1. V shed 3 bases, J shed 5 bases, and the junction held 8 bases outside the gene matches. The CDR3 spans 15 residues. Germline CDR1 reads MDHEN; CDR2 reads SYDVKM. The CDR3 DNA follows: TGTGCCAGCAGTTTCTTCCAGGGGGCGAGAACTGAAGCTTTCTTT. This gives the protein CASSFFQGARTEAFF. Full variable domain (missing parts from reference TRBV28 and TRBJ1-1): DVKVTQSSRYLVKRTGEKVFLECVQDMDHENMFWYRQDPGLGLRLIYFSYDVKMKEKGDIPEGYSVSREKKERFSLILESASTNQTSMYLCASSFFQGARTEAFFGQGTRLTVV.

The genes are TRBV19 and TRBJ1-1; 12 nucleotides line up with TRBD1. Losses at the gene ends were 6 bases for V and 1 base for J; bases not matched to a gene: 3. The CDR3 sequence is 15 residues long. Germline-derived CDR1 and CDR2 are LNHDA and SQIVND (reference sequence). For the CDR3, the DNA is TGTGCCAGTAGAGGGACAGGGGGCAAGAACACTGAAGCTTTCTTT. This gives the protein CASRGTGGKNTEAFF.

A single count supports this clone. The chain recombines TRBV28 with TRBJ1-5, with D perhaps matching TRBD1 (6 bases). CDR1 and CDR2 (germline): MDHEN, SYDVKM. CDR3 length: 15 residues. Trimming took off 11 bases at V and 0 bases at J, with 17 bases between the two ends. The CDR3 coding sequence is TGTGCCGCCGGGGGGGCGGGGAATAGCAATCAGCCCCAGCATTTT. Its translation is CAAGGAGNSNQPQHF.

The V and J genes are TRBV19 and TRBJ2-1; 7 bases match TRBD2. V shed 4 bases and J 0 bases; nucleotides not matched to a gene: 0. This CDR3 has 14 residues. The germline gives CDR1 LNHDA, CDR2 SQIVND (reference sequence). In DNA, the CDR3 is TGTGCCAGTAGTAGGGAGGGCTCCTACAATGAGCAGTTCTTC. As protein: CASSREGSYNEQFF. The full variable domain, rest sourced from reference TRBV19 and TRBJ2-1, is DGGITQSPKYLFRKEGQNVTLSCEQNLNHDAMYWYRQDPGQGLRLIYYSQIVNDFQKGDIAEGYSVSREKKESFPLTVTSAQKNPTAFYLCASSREGSYNEQFFGPGTRLTVL.

This clone came up once. The V and J genes are TRBV3-1 (or the pseudogene TRBV3-2) and TRBJ2-2; D possibly corresponds to TRBD2 (6 bases). V lost 3 bases to trimming and J lost 3 bases, with 17 bases between them. Germline CDR1 reads LGHDT; CDR2 reads YNNKEL (reference sequence). This CDR3 spans 17 amino acids. Written as DNA, the CDR3 is TGTGCCAGCAGCCACCCGAAGGGACTTAAATACACCGGGGAGCTGTTTTTT. It translates to CASSHPKGLKYTGELFF.

V gene TRBV27 combines with J gene TRBJ1-2; D possibly corresponds to TRBD1 (5 bases). The V gene lost 5 bases and the J gene lost 1 base, with 8 bases spanning the gap. The CDR3 covers 13 residues. From germline, CDR1 is MNHEY and CDR2 SMNVEV (reference sequence). The CDR3 DNA sequence: TGTGCCAGCAGTCCAGACAGTAACTATGGCTACACCTTC. It specifies CASSPDSNYGYTF.

This clone appeared a few times. The V and J genes are TRBV9 and TRBJ2-5; 9 bases are shared with TRBD1. In germline, CDR1 is SGDLS, CDR2 YYNGEE. Losses at the gene ends were 1 base for V and 5 bases for J; bases not matched to a gene: 6. CDR3 length: 15 amino acids. In DNA form, the CDR3 reads TGTGCCAGCAGCGTACGGACAGGGGCAGGGGAGACCCAGTACTTC. This encodes CASSVRTGAGETQYF.

Of note for this clone: One end of the junction is discordant with germline, which a read error may explain. The chain couples TRBV7-9 to TRBJ2-7; 8 bases align to TRBD2. The length of the CDR3 is 13 residues. Germline V gene data show CDR1 as SEHNR and CDR2 as FQNEAQ (reference sequence). The CDR3 reads CASSLEEVTSANF. Here the CDR3 DNA reads TGTGCCAGCAGCTTAGAGGAGGTGACTAGCGCCAACTTC.